This T cell receptor beta chain was recorded in a study of cytomegalovirus exposure and HLA in healthy donors (dated 2017 in TCRdb). At the level of the whole study: An earlier analysis of 587 of the donors reported approximately 300 Gb of sequence data and 117 million unique TCR beta sequences from roughly 180 million T cells. Roughly 300 gigabases of sequencing data and 70 million to 100 million unique TCR sequences made up an early release that covered over 550 HLA-typed donors. The genetic ancestry cluster associated with self-reported Caucasian donors included around four fifths of the roughly 400 genotyped donors. The study aimed to test whether signatures of past pathogen exposure could be identified by cataloging public T cell receptors. The study used immunosequencing to profile the T cell repertoires of several hundred subjects and linked those repertoires to cytomegalovirus serostatus. A separate validation cohort of approximately 120 different subjects was used in addition to the 666-subject first cohort. The study combined high-throughput TCR immunosequencing, statistical association of individual TCRs with disease status, and machine learning to predict cytomegalovirus infection status. In a later analysis, previously published TCR beta repertoires from 600 to 850 donors were re-analyzed and high-resolution HLA genotyping was added so that TCR occurrence patterns could be studied. The later analysis used no new phenotypic data to find candidate immune exposures, relying instead on TCR beta sequences and their occurrence across donors. To decide whether each TCR beta V gene segment behaved as functional or pseudogenic, an earlier analysis of fewer than 750 of the donors relied on high-throughput TCR beta sequencing. Donor age, sex, ethnicity and CMV serostatus were compiled together with the repertoire data. In a later genetic analysis, genome-wide SNP genotypes for about 60% of the 666 donors were used, and that subset was treated as a discovery cohort. All discovery cohort repertoires had been generated on a single sequencing platform. HLA typing included class I and class II loci at four-digit resolution. Typing coverage varied by locus: roughly 629-640 donors for A, B, C, DRB1 and DQB1; 522 for DQA1; more than 600 for DPA1; some 470 for DPB1. Roughly five DR-DQ haplotypes were handled as single units for association and clustering because linkage in the cohort was strong. Across roughly 420 genotyped donors of the cohort, an average of roughly 230,000 unique TCR beta nucleotide sequences per donor were sequenced, and 15% to 20% of those sequences were non-productive. General findings and caveats noted by the study authors: It was suggested by the authors that the approach could potentially be generalized to other disease states and immunological phenotypes. Some IMGT-functional V segments, including TRBV6-2 and TRBV6-3, could not be told apart with the 87-base-pair reads, so those segments were excluded. An association between a missense DCLRE1C variant and V-gene and J-gene trimming of TCR beta chains was found in a later genetic analysis and replicated in an independent cohort. In both the original and validation cohorts, the classifier was reported to diagnose cytomegalovirus status with high specificity and sensitivity. The cohort was sequenced for TCR beta chains only, and without alpha or paired-chain data the features that could be detected were limited. A total of fewer than 200 TCR beta chains were listed by the study as associated with cytomegalovirus. An earlier analysis of approximately 570 of the donors showed that most TCR beta V segments appeared in productive rearrangements either about 87% or about 30% of the time, which broadly matched IMGT annotations. Several of the top co-occurrence clusters appeared to be linked to parvovirus B19, influenza, CMV and Epstein-Barr virus, according to a later analysis. According to a later analysis, most CMV-associated TCR beta chains appeared to be HLA-restricted, and the HLA associations seemed to be driven largely by CMV exposure. A few of the identified cytomegalovirus-associated TCR beta chains were confirmed in vitro to be specific for cytomegalovirus antigens. In a later analysis, HLA-associated TCR beta chains were found to be more clonally expanded and to have lower generation probabilities than equally common non-associated chains. Because counts were too low, some 17 rarely observed V segments, including chromosome 9 orphons, were left out of the earlier analysis of some 600 of the donors. A later analysis associated 16,951 TCR beta sequences with specific HLA alleles at a false discovery rate of 0.05. CMV serostatus was the only immune exposure information available for the cohort. Correlated functional status among segregating V segments might be attributable to linkage disequilibrium, but an unknown experimental factor could not be ruled out. Most TCR sequences were observed very rarely across donors, whereas some public TCRs were present in many individuals. In a later analysis, the rate of TCR association differed among HLA loci, with DRB1 alleles having the most associated TCRs and HLA-C alleles having the fewest. Presence/absence analyses assumed roughly uniform sequencing depth across donors, an assumption that may not hold. The sequencing pipeline was judged likely to have produced a cluster of highly shared sequence variants as a technical artifact. Because HLA typing was missing for some donors at each locus, association tests included only the typed subset. In a later genetic analysis, fewer N-insertions in productive TCRs were reported among donors in an Asian-associated ancestry cluster than the roughly 710-donor mean. A further reported finding was that TCR beta sequences accurately predicted the HLA-A and HLA-B alleles for most subjects in the first cohort. Strong co-occurrence of HLA alleles, especially DR and DQ, made assigning TCR associations to individual alleles difficult.

Taken from the germline V gene, the CDR1 and CDR2 loops are ENHRY and SYGVKD. The CDR3 contains 15 residues, cysteine and phenylalanine counted. Of the read, only the CDR3 DNA is kept; its 45 bases are in frame from base 1. Trimming removed 0 bases from V and 1 base from J; the gene matches leave 2 bases unexplained. Libraries were made using the immunoSEQ multiplex PCR assay. For the multiplex PCR, a mixture combining 60 forward primers for TCR Vbeta segments and 13 reverse primers for TCR Jbeta segments was used. The CDR3 region of rearranged TCR beta genes was amplified from genomic DNA by a multiplex PCR assay. The Illumina HiSeq System was used to sequence the amplified TCR beta libraries as 87-base-pair reads. The original methods were these. In a later analysis, tens of millions of unique TCR beta chains were counted across the roughly 700 repertoires, and approximately 11 million of these chains were shared by at least two donors. Raw reads were error-corrected and collapsed into unique sequences by a nearest-neighbor algorithm in which closely related sequences were merged to remove PCR and sequencing errors. To assign V, D and J gene segments, CDR3 sequences were aligned to IMGT reference sequences. For a sequence to be retained, a match of at least six nucleotides was required to both a V gene segment and a J gene segment. A rearrangement counted as productive if the CDR3 had no stop codons and remained in frame with V and J, and every other rearrangement counted as non-productive. CDR3 was defined by IMGT convention, running from the second conserved V-encoded cysteine to the conserved J-encoded phenylalanine. The earlier analysis of some 580 of the donors excluded any sequence lacking an unambiguous match to a single V gene segment. An earlier analysis of several hundred of the donors called V segments functional above 56.7% productive rearrangements and segregating when the between-donor standard deviation exceeded 5%. A statistical classification framework was developed to diagnose cytomegalovirus status using the catalog of TCR beta chain sequences. In a later analysis, V and J genes were assigned by comparing TCR nucleotide sequences against IMGT/GENE-DB human TR gene sequences. The TCRdist pipeline was used in a later analysis to assign CDR3 sequences and most-parsimonious VDJ recombination scenarios. A later analysis defined each TCR beta chain by its CDR3 amino acid sequence plus V-gene family, and excluded reads lacking a unique V-gene family. In a later analysis, 450 to 600 highly shared, low-generation-probability nucleotide sequences were removed to address suspected cross-contamination and a sequencing artifact. A later analysis calculated a clonal expansion index for each public chain from normalized within-repertoire ranks of inferred template counts. Generation probabilities in a later analysis came from a VDJ recombination model fitted to out-of-frame rearrangements, and those results were checked against IGoR. Hypergeometric tests were used in a later analysis to score TCR-TCR, TCR-HLA and TCR-CMV co-occurrence, with a repertoire-size bias correction applied to the TCR pairs. A later analysis estimated false discovery rates by permuting HLA or CMV assignments 20 times. In a later analysis, co-occurring TCRs were grouped using DBSCAN, with TCRdist sequence similarity added in when clustering inside HLA-allele-positive subsets. Co-occurrence clustering excluded repertoires with fewer than 30,000 or more than 120,000 public chains, plus five with anomalous nucleotide sharing. Here the immuneACCESS table is served through TCRdb, limited to in-frame sequences with V and J called. Missing clones are a known gap in these copies; in checked studies unresolved V genes cover under half, and the rest lacks a known reason. V, J and clone size are taken as reported in that table, and D and trimming were inferred from the DNA itself. The sample yields roughly 110,000 clones; 60% to 80% were counted once. The ten largest clones add up to about 2.3% of the sample.

On this clone itself: This receptor's antigen is unknown. Within one base of it there is no much larger clone, and no base qualities were kept.

The cohort was made up of roughly 670 healthy bone marrow donors. At the time of sampling, every cohort member was nominally healthy, though immune exposures that went unrecorded were likely present. The donor was CMV seronegative and was included in the group of hundreds of seronegative cohort members. Every donor gave a peripheral blood sample, and the peripheral blood mononuclear cells from that sample were used for TCR beta sequencing. Genomic DNA extraction from the blood cell samples was performed with the Qiagen DNeasy Blood Extraction Kit. The sample consisted of PBMCs. Recombination connected TRBV10-3 to TRBJ1-1, and 7 junctional nucleotides match TRBD1. This TCR derives from a man aged 40-55 years in good health and CMV-seronegative. Here the CDR3 is given as CAISESNRGNTEAFF. DNA sequence: TGTGCCATCAGTGAGTCGAACAGGGGGAACACTGAAGCTTTCTTT.